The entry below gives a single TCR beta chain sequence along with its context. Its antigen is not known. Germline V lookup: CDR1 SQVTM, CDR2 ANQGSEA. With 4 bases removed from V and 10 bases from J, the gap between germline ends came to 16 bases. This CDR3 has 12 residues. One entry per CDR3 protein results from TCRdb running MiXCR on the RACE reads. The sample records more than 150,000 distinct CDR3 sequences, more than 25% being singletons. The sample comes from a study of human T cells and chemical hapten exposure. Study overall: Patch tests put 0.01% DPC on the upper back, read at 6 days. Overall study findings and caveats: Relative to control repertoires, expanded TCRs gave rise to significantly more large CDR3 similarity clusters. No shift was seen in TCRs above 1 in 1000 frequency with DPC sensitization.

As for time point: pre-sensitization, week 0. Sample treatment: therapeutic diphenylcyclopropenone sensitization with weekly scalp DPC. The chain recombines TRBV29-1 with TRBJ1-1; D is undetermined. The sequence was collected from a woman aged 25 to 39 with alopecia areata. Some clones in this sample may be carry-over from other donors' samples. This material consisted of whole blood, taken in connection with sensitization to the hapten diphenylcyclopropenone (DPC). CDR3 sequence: CSVVYRAEAAFF. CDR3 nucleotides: TGCAGCGTTGTTTATAGGGCGGAGGCAGCTTTCTTT.